The T cell receptor beta chain under discussion was sequenced for a study of blood T cell repertoires in COVID-19. Study background: Nucleic acid was either cDNA or gDNA, and it came from T cells, B-cell-depleted T cells, or PBMCs.

Per the germline V gene, CDR1 is KGHDR and CDR2 is SFDVKD. The V gene end was trimmed by 7 bases and the J gene end by 7 bases; junction bases not matched to a gene: 9. The CDR3 has 15 residues. The method was immunoSEQ multiplex PCR; TCRdb's version includes in-frame clones alone and lacks a portion of them. The sample records some 140,000 clones, about 87% being singletons. The receptor was isolated from a man in his fifties with active COVID-19. The chain couples TRBV24-1 to TRBJ2-1; TRBD2 agrees at 10 bases. The sample comprised peripheral blood. The CDR3 loop is CATSRSGGAGNEQFF. The DNA of the CDR3 is TGTGCCACCAGCAGAAGCGGGGGGGCAGGGAATGAGCAGTTCTTC.